Below are 26 T cell receptor beta chains sequenced from a single sample in a study of T cells in women clearing cervical HPV infection. Data came from immunoSEQ multiplex PCR; TCRdb stores just in-frame clones and leaves some out. This sample's clone table lists some 41,000 clones. The sample consisted of blood buffy coat. Receptor source: a woman aged 18-70 years with a cervical HPV16 infection that either progressed to CIN3+ or cleared (not recorded which).

As regards this clone: The sequence runs out 3 residues before the end of the CDR3; the remainder is reconstructed from the germline J gene. The chain carries TRBV20-1 and TRBJ2-2, with 9 bases aligning to TRBD2. The germline gives CDR1 DFQATT, CDR2 SNEGSKA (reference sequence). V lost 3 bases, J lost 1 base, and 0 bases stayed unmatched. This CDR3 comprises 14 residues. This CDR3 reads CSARTSGNTGELFF. The CDR3 bases that were read are TGCAGTGCTAGGACTAGCGGGAACACCGGGGAG.

Worth noting for this clone: With the read ending 3 residues before the CDR3 end, the germline J gene is used to fill in that end. The rearrangement joins TRBV12-3 or TRBV12-4 to TRBJ1-2; D is perhaps TRBD1 (6 bases). The CDR3 is 14 amino acids. The sequenced part of the CDR3 DNA is TGTGCCAGCAGTTTAAACCTAGCGGGGGCGGGC. This translates into CASSLNLAGAG. The full CDR3 sequence reads CASSLNLAGAGYTF.

For this clone: The CDR3 extends 3 residues past the end of the read, so its final part is completed from the germline J gene. The rearrangement links TRBV19 to TRBJ1-2; D perhaps matches TRBD1 (5 bases). Germline V gives CDR1 LNHDA, CDR2 SQIVND (reference sequence). CDR3 size: 15 residues. Trimming took 5 bases from V and 4 from J, leaving 17 bases between them. CDR3 DNA, as far as it was read: TGTGCCAGTAGTCCCCGGAAGGGGCTTAGCTATGGC. It is translated as CASSPRKGLSYG. The whole CDR3 region reads CASSPRKGLSYGYTF.

A word on this clone: The read ends 3 residues shy of where the CDR3 ends; the end is completed using the germline J gene. This chain links TRBV4-1 with TRBJ1-6; D may be TRBD1 (6 bases). Trimming removed 2 bases from V and 7 bases from J, with 6 bases in between. CDR3 size: 13 residues. Germline CDR1 and CDR2: MGHRA and YSYEKL. The CDR3 here is CASSQQGNSPLHF. The part of the CDR3 DNA that was read is TGCGCCAGCAGCCAACAGGGGAATTCACCC.

In regard to this clone: Read data end 3 residues before the CDR3 end; the end is taken from the germline J gene. The V and J genes are TRBV5-1 and TRBJ2-2; TRBD2 aligns across 7 bases. Germline values: CDR1 SGHRS, CDR2 YFSETQ. V shed 0 bases and J 8 bases; nucleotides not matched to a gene: 7. This CDR3 comprises 15 residues. The chain's CDR3 is CASSLDSQAGGELFF. Incomplete CDR3 DNA: TGCGCCAGCAGCTTGGACAGCCAAGCGGGGGGGGAG. Filled out from reference TRBV5-1 and TRBJ2-2, the complete variable domain reads KAGVTQTPRYLIKTRGQQVTLSCSPISGHRSVSWYQQTPGQGLQFLFEYFSETQRNKGNFPGRFSGRQFSNSRSEMNVSTLELGDSALYLCASSLDSQAGGELFFGEGSRLTVL.

Comment on this clone: The junction does not match germline at one end; this may be a read error. Sequencing ends 3 residues short of the CDR3 end; the germline J gene provides the rest. V and J are TRBV2 and TRBJ2-1; unclear D gene. Germline CDR1 and CDR2: SNHLY and FYNNEI. CDR3 size: 16 residues. The covered CDR3 bases are TGTGCCAGCAGCGAAGATTTAGCCCACGCGTACAATGAG. It translates to CASSEDLAHAYNE. The entire CDR3 reads CASSEDLAHAYNEQFF.

In the case of this clone: The read ends 3 residues before the CDR3 terminus; that terminus is restored from the germline J gene. The genes are TRBV7-9 and TRBJ1-2, with 10 positions matching TRBD1. The CDR3 sequence is 12 residues long. Germline CDR1 is SEHNR and CDR2 is FQNEAQ (reference sequence). The CDR3 DNA, read in part, is TGTGCCAGCAGCTCGGGACAGGGGAAA. This sequence encodes CASSSGQGK. In full, the CDR3 reads CASSSGQGKYTF.

To note about this clone: With the read ending 3 residues before the CDR3 end, the germline J gene is used to fill in that end. The rearrangement joins TRBV18 to TRBJ2-2, with D possibly matching TRBD1 (5 bases). V lost 3 bases to trimming and J lost 7 bases, with 15 bases between them. This CDR3 contains 15 residues. The germline gives CDR1 KGHSH, CDR2 LQKENI. The CDR3 here is CASSPYMGRHGELFF. CDR3 DNA, as far as it was read: TGTGCCAGCTCACCCTATATGGGGCGGCACGGGGAG. The whole variable domain, remainder taken from reference TRBV18 and TRBJ2-2, is NAGVMQNPRHLVRRRGQEARLRCSPMKGHSHVYWYRQLPEEGLKFMVYLQKENIIDESGMPKERFSAEFPKEGPSILRIQQVVRGDSAAYFCASSPYMGRHGELFFGEGSRLTVL.

The CDR3 reads CASSEASGNYGYTF. The covered CDR3 bases are TGTGCCAGCAGTGAAGCATCAGGGAACTATGGC. This chain uses TRBV2 with TRBJ1-2, with D tentatively TRBD1 (5 bases). The CDR3 end lies 3 residues beyond the end of the read and is filled in from the germline J gene. This CDR3 has 14 amino acids. V was shortened by 0 bases and J by 2 bases, with 7 bases between the two germline ends. In germline, CDR1 is SNHLY, CDR2 FYNNEI.

Of note for this clone: The observed sequence ends 3 residues before the CDR3 terminus, with the missing tail filled in from the germline J gene. At the DNA level, this CDR3 is encoded by other sequences in the same sample as well. The chain recombines TRBV28 with TRBJ1-2, with TRBD1 as a possible D gene (5 bases). Trimming took off 5 bases at V and 1 base at J, with 11 bases between the two ends. The germline V gene has CDR1 MDHEN and CDR2 SYDVKM. The CDR3 sequence is 14 residues long. The CDR3 protein is CASSPDQGNYGYTF. CDR3 bases read: TGTGCCAGCAGTCCCGACCAGGGTAACTATGGC.

Regarding this clone: The CDR3 extends 3 residues past the end of the read, so its final part is completed from the germline J gene. The chain recombines TRBV5-1 with TRBJ1-5; D is perhaps TRBD1 (6 bases). V dropped 7 bases and J dropped 3 bases, with 17 bases sitting between them. In germline, CDR1 is SGHRS, CDR2 YFSETQ. The CDR3 runs to 15 residues. The CDR3 bases that were read are TGCGCCAGCGCTTTCGGGGGGCTTACCAATCAGCCC. This gives the protein CASAFGGLTNQP. The full CDR3 sequence reads CASAFGGLTNQPQHF. Based on the CDR3 plus reference TRBV5-1 and TRBJ1-5, the full variable domain is KAGVTQTPRYLIKTRGQQVTLSCSPISGHRSVSWYQQTPGQGLQFLFEYFSETQRNKGNFPGRFSGRQFSNSRSEMNVSTLELGDSALYLCASAFGGLTNQPQHFGDGTRLSIL.

As to this clone: The observed sequence ends 3 residues before the CDR3 terminus, with the missing tail filled in from the germline J gene. The chain couples TRBV4-1 to TRBJ1-4, with D possibly matching TRBD1 (5 bases). This CDR3 contains 15 residues. Between the trimmed V and J ends, which lost 1 base and 7 bases, there was a span of 13 bases. Germline V lookup: CDR1 MGHRA, CDR2 YSYEKL. The sequenced CDR3 bases are TGCGCCAGCAGCCAAGGAGGGGTGTTGGGTGAAAAA. Translated: CASSQGGVLGEK. The CDR3, in full, reads CASSQGGVLGEKLFF.

On this clone: The read falls 3 residues short of the CDR3 end, and the missing part is taken from the germline J gene. The chain couples TRBV7-8 to TRBJ1-3; D is unclear. The CDR3 sequence is 14 residues long. Trimming cost V 1 base and J 0 bases, with 4 bases left between them. Looked up from germline, CDR1 is SGHVS and CDR2 is FQNEAQ. CDR3 amino acids: CASSLGPSGNTIYF. CDR3 bases read: TGTGCCAGCAGCTTAGGGCCCTCTGGAAACACC.

CDR3 sequence reads: CASSLTGLAGGWYEQFF. Partial CDR3 DNA: TGTGCCAGCAGCTTAACGGGGTTAGCGGGAGGGTGGTATGAG. The V call is TRBV7-3, the J call TRBJ2-1, with 11 nucleotides matching TRBD2. The CDR3 is cut off 3 residues early in the read; its end comes from the germline J gene. Looked up from germline, CDR1 is SGHTA and CDR2 is FQGTGA. There are 17 residues in the CDR3. V gave up 0 bases and J gave up 8 bases; unmatched junction bases: 9.

Of note for this clone: The read terminates 3 residues before the CDR3 end, so the remaining end is supplied by the germline J gene. The chain is built from TRBV20-1 and TRBJ2-7, with TRBD2 identical over 11 bases. CDR3 length equals 14 residues. J gave up 4 bases and V 4 bases, and 6 bases lay outside the gene matches. The germline gives CDR1 DFQATT, CDR2 SNEGSKA (reference sequence). The covered CDR3 bases are TGCAGTGCTATACTAGCGGGAGTTGGGTACGAG. This gives the protein CSAILAGVGYE. The complete CDR3 sequence is CSAILAGVGYEQYF.

About this clone itself: The sequence runs out 3 residues before the end of the CDR3; the remainder is reconstructed from the germline J gene. This sequence joins TRBV3-1 (or the pseudogene TRBV3-2) and TRBJ2-7; 8 nucleotides line up with TRBD1. The length of the CDR3 is 14 residues. Germline CDR1 is LGHDT and CDR2 is YNNKEL (reference sequence). V lost 2 bases, J lost 2 bases, and 2 bases stayed unmatched. The covered CDR3 bases are TGTGCCAGCAGCCAACTGGGACAGGCCTACGAG. This codes for CASSQLGQAYE. The complete CDR3 reads CASSQLGQAYEQYF.

Regarding this clone: The read ends 3 residues early relative to the CDR3; the germline J gene fills the gap. The gene calls are TRBV5-5 and TRBJ1-5, with 8 bases aligning to TRBD1. CDR1 and CDR2 from the germline V gene are SGHKS and YYEKEE (reference sequence). The CDR3 is made up of 13 amino acids. J was trimmed by 5 bases and V by 4 bases; bases with no gene match: 2. The sequenced part of the CDR3 DNA is TGTGCCAGCAGCGTACAGGGGGATCAGCCC. As protein: CASSVQGDQP. The entire CDR3 protein reads CASSVQGDQPQHF.

As regards this clone: The read terminates 3 residues before the CDR3 end, so the remaining end is supplied by the germline J gene. This sequence joins TRBV6-4 and TRBJ2-6, with 7 bases lining up with TRBD1. V was clipped by 11 bases and J by 0 bases; unmatched bases: 10. CDR3 size: 16 residues. CDR1 and CDR2 (germline): MRHNA, SNTAGT. The DNA read from the CDR3 is TGTGCCGAATACAGGGGCCCTTGCTCTGGGGCCAACGTC. It encodes CAEYRGPCSGANV. The whole CDR3 sequence is CAEYRGPCSGANVLTF.

A word on this clone: The read ends 3 residues shy of where the CDR3 ends; the end is completed using the germline J gene. V is TRBV12-3 or TRBV12-4 and J is TRBJ2-1; 16 nucleotides line up with TRBD2. V shed 10 bases, J shed 0 bases, and the junction held 6 bases outside the gene matches. This CDR3 spans 17 amino acids. CDR3 sequence: CATSGTSGGASYNEQFF. The sequenced part of the CDR3 DNA is TGTGCCACTTCCGGGACTAGCGGGGGGGCCTCCTACAATGAG.

With respect to this clone: The sequenced fragment ends 3 residues before the CDR3 boundary, so the rest is inferred from the germline J gene. This chain connects TRBV5-1 to TRBJ2-5; D call uncertain. With 4 bases removed from V and 2 bases from J, the gap between germline ends came to 12 bases. CDR1 and CDR2 (germline): SGHRS, YFSETQ. The CDR3 is made up of 14 amino acids. CDR3 protein: CASSKAPTQETQYF. The CDR3 bases that were read are TGCGCCAGCAGCAAAGCACCGACACAAGAGACC.

Concerning this clone itself: The read comes to an end 3 residues before the CDR3 does, leaving the germline J gene to fill in the end. This chain uses TRBV28 with TRBJ2-1; 9 bases match TRBD2. The V segment lost 7 bases and the J segment 2 bases; nucleotides outside the gene matches: 6. CDR3 length: 15 residues. The germline gives CDR1 MDHEN, CDR2 SYDVKM. Partial CDR3 DNA: TGTGCCAGCAACGTAGCGGGAGTCCCCTACAATGAG. Amino acid sequence: CASNVAGVPYNE. From start to end, the CDR3 is CASNVAGVPYNEQFF.

Notes on this clone: Read sequence stops 3 residues before the CDR3 end, and the germline J gene provides the missing end. This chain joins TRBV6-2 or TRBV6-3 and TRBJ2-2; tentatively, D is TRBD1 (5 bases). Germline V lookup: CDR1 MNHEY, CDR2 SVGEGT. CDR3 length equals 14 residues. Trimming left V 3 bases short and J 6 bases short, with 11 bases between. The chain's CDR3 is CASSYDSLSGELFF. CDR3 DNA, as far as it was read: TGTGCCAGCAGTTATGACAGCCTTTCCGGGGAG.

As concerns this clone: The read terminates 3 residues ahead of where the CDR3 ends, so the germline J gene completes it. This sequence joins TRBV7-9 and TRBJ2-7, with 8 bases lining up with TRBD1. From germline, CDR1 is SEHNR and CDR2 FQNEAQ (reference sequence). The CDR3 covers 15 residues. J lost 3 bases, V lost 2 bases, and 6 bases had no gene match. Incomplete CDR3 DNA: TGTGCCAGCAGCTTAACTGAGACAGGGGTCTACGAG. Translation gives CASSLTETGVYE. The full-length CDR3 reads as CASSLTETGVYEQYF.

As regards this clone: The sequenced fragment ends 3 residues before the CDR3 boundary, so the rest is inferred from the germline J gene. The chain carries TRBV18 and TRBJ1-2, with a weak D call TRBD1 (5 bases). Germline V CDR1 and CDR2: KGHSH, LQKENI. V dropped 2 bases and J dropped 2 bases, with 6 bases sitting between them. The CDR3 length is 13 residues. This CDR3 reads CASSPEGNYGYTF. The covered CDR3 bases are TGTGCCAGCTCACCAGAGGGGAACTATGGC.

On this clone: The read halts 3 residues ahead of the CDR3 end, with the missing end drawn from the germline J gene. The chain couples TRBV20-1 to TRBJ2-3; D perhaps matches TRBD2 (6 bases). CDR1 is DFQATT, CDR2 SNEGSKA, per germline (reference sequence). With 5 bases removed from V and 1 base from J, the gap between germline ends came to 25 bases. This CDR3 comprises 18 residues. Incomplete CDR3 DNA: TGCAGTGCTGACACGCTGACTAGTGGAAGGGGAGGCACAGATACG. This sequence encodes CSADTLTSGRGGTDT. The whole CDR3 protein is CSADTLTSGRGGTDTQYF.

A remark on this clone: The read comes to an end 3 residues before the CDR3 does, leaving the germline J gene to fill in the end. The rearrangement links TRBV10-3 to TRBJ1-5, with D possibly TRBD1 on 6 matching bases. This CDR3 is built from 16 residues. Germline-derived CDR1 and CDR2 are ENHRY and SYGVKD. Trimming left V 1 base short and J 4 bases short, with 14 bases between. The CDR3 sequence is CAISEFRGETNQPQHF. The sequenced CDR3 bases are TGTGCCATCAGTGAGTTCAGGGGCGAAACTAATCAGCCC.